This passage covers 12 T cell receptor beta chains from one sample sequenced in a study of cytomegalovirus exposure and HLA in healthy donors. It was with 60 Vbeta and 13 Jbeta primers that the PCR ran. TCRdb's table, derived via immunoSEQ multiplex PCR, lists solely in-frame clones and lacks some. The sample has 130,000 to 150,000 clones, around 75% seen once. Input material: PBMCs. These TCRs come from a man in his fifties or sixties in good health and CMV-seronegative.

The chain uses TRBV21-1 and TRBJ1-2; TRBD1 was called by the table and not checked on the DNA. TRBV21-1 has pseudogene status. This CDR3 is built from 13 residues. DNA of the CDR3: TGTGCCAGCAGGGGGACAGGTAACTATGGCTACACCTTC. Its protein is CASRGTGNYGYTF.

The chain carries TRBV7-9 and TRBJ1-2, with a possible D match to TRBD1 (6 bases). This CDR3 is built from 13 residues. Germline V gene data show CDR1 as SEHNR and CDR2 as FQNEAQ (reference sequence). Trimming stripped 5 bases from V and 4 bases from J, with 11 bases between. The CDR3: CASSLGQFYGYTF. For the CDR3, the DNA is TGTGCCAGCAGCCTCGGACAGTTCTATGGCTACACCTTC.

CDR3 DNA sequence: TGTGCCAGCTCACCCGTCAGAGGCGGGAGCCCAGATACGCAGTATTTT. The encoded protein is CASSPVRGGSPDTQYF. V is TRBV18 and J is TRBJ2-3; 7 bases fit TRBD2. The CDR3 spans 16 residues. V was clipped by 3 bases and J by 4 bases; unmatched bases: 10. CDR1 KGHSH and CDR2 LQKENI come from the germline V gene. The full variable domain, completed using reference TRBV18 and TRBJ2-3, is NAGVMQNPRHLVRRRGQEARLRCSPMKGHSHVYWYRQLPEEGLKFMVYLQKENIIDESGMPKERFSAEFPKEGPSILRIQQVVRGDSAAYFCASSPVRGGSPDTQYFGPGTRLTVL.

This clone was observed once. This sequence joins TRBV9 and TRBJ2-3; TRBD2 might be the D (6 bases). With 2 bases removed from V and 0 bases from J, the gap between germline ends came to 10 bases. Per the germline V gene, CDR1 is SGDLS and CDR2 is YYNGEE. CDR3 length: 15 residues. In DNA form, the CDR3 reads TGTGCCAGCAGCGTCGGGACTCCTAGCACAGATACGCAGTATTTT. Translation: CASSVGTPSTDTQYF.

This sequence joins TRBV29-1 and TRBJ2-7, with D possibly matching TRBD2 (6 bases). Germline assignment: CDR1 SQVTM and CDR2 ANQGSEA. CDR3 length equals 12 residues. V shed 4 bases and J shed 6 bases, with 13 bases lying between them. The DNA for the CDR3 is TGCAGCGTTGGGGGCAGGGAGGTCGAGCAGTACTTC. This translates into CSVGGREVEQYF.

The DNA for the CDR3 is TGTGCCAGCAGGACAGGGAAGAGTGAAGCTTTCTTT. It is translated as CASRTGKSEAFF. V and J are TRBV6-5 and TRBJ1-1; TRBD1 aligns across 7 bases. V trimming: 6 bases; J trimming: 7 bases; junction bases outside the gene matches: 5. This CDR3 comprises 12 residues. Per germline, CDR1 MNHEY and CDR2 SVGAGI.

J is TRBJ1-1 and V is TRBV28, with TRBD1 matching over 9 bases. CDR1 and CDR2 (germline): MDHEN, SYDVKM. The CDR3 is 16 amino acids. V lost 6 bases and J lost 3; bases outside the gene matches: 11. In DNA form, the CDR3 reads TGTGCCAGCAGCACTAAGCTACAGGGGGCGCACACTGAAGCTTTCTTT. Protein product: CASSTKLQGAHTEAFF.

This sequence joins TRBV29-1 and TRBJ2-7; a weak D match, TRBD2 (5 bases). V lost 6 bases, J lost 4 bases, and 13 bases lay in between. The CDR3 length is 12 residues. CDR1 and CDR2 from the germline V gene are SQVTM and ANQGSEA. The CDR3 DNA reads TGCAGCGTCCTCGGGAATTTTTACGAGCAGTACTTC. Protein product: CSVLGNFYEQYF.

This clone occurred a few times. J is TRBJ2-7 and V is TRBV19, with a possible D match to TRBD2 (6 bases). The CDR3 extends over 13 amino acids. The V gene lost 5 bases and the J gene lost 2 bases, with 10 bases spanning the gap. From germline, CDR1 is LNHDA and CDR2 SQIVND (reference sequence). CDR3 DNA sequence: TGTGCCAGTAGTCCCGGGACTCCCTACGAGCAGTACTTC. It is translated as CASSPGTPYEQYF. The full variable domain, with the rest looked up from reference TRBV19 and TRBJ2-7, is DGGITQSPKYLFRKEGQNVTLSCEQNLNHDAMYWYRQDPGQGLRLIYYSQIVNDFQKGDIAEGYSVSREKKESFPLTVTSAQKNPTAFYLCASSPGTPYEQYFGPGTRLTVT.

About this clone: Other DNA sequences from this sample encode an identical CDR3 as well. In DNA form, the CDR3 reads TGCAGCGGTGGACAGGTGAACACTGAAGCTTTCTTT. It specifies CSGGQVNTEAFF. This sequence joins TRBV29-1 and TRBJ1-1; 7 bases fit TRBD1. Trimming at V came to 7 bases and at J to 0 bases, leaving 2 bases not matched to a gene. The CDR3 has 12 amino acids. The germline CDR1 and CDR2 sequences are SQVTM and ANQGSEA.

The chain combines TRBV2 with TRBJ1-5; TRBD1 might be the D (5 bases). V was cut by 7 bases and J by 2 bases, with 15 bases left in between. Germline CDR1 SNHLY, CDR2 FYNNEI. The CDR3 covers 15 residues. The CDR3 coding sequence is TGTGCCAGCACTTTGACAGTAACTGGCAATCAGCCCCAGCATTTT. This gives the protein CASTLTVTGNQPQHF.

J is TRBJ2-1 and V is TRBV5-5; D is perhaps TRBD1 (6 bases). Trimming removed 1 base at V and 10 bases at J, with 21 bases between. In germline, CDR1 is SGHKS, CDR2 YYEKEE (reference sequence). This CDR3 is built from 16 residues. The DNA of the CDR3 is TGTGCCAGCAGCTTGCAAGGGGGTAGGGAGCCGAGGGAGCAGTTCTTC. Its protein is CASSLQGGREPREQFF.